This passage covers 25 T cell receptor beta chains from one sample sequenced in a study of T cell clonality in common variable immunodeficiency. These receptors' antigens are unknown. Notes on the study in general: In common variable immunodeficiency, TCR beta chains reportedly carried fewer deletions and N-nucleotide insertions.

TCRdb's table, derived via immunoSEQ multiplex PCR, lists solely in-frame clones and lacks some. The table lists 15,000 to 20,000 clones, with no singletons. Sequenced sample: peripheral blood mononuclear cells. Receptors were obtained from a human donor with common variable immunodeficiency.

This clone came up a few times. The sequenced fragment ends 3 residues before the CDR3 boundary, so the rest is inferred from the germline J gene. The chain has TRBV5-1 and TRBJ1-6; D remains ambiguous. The CDR3 length is 15 residues. Trimming pared 0 bases from V and 0 bases from J, leaving 4 bases between. Germline CDR1 SGHRS, CDR2 YFSETQ. CDR3 in amino acids: CASSLDSSYNSPLHF. CDR3 DNA (partial): TGCGCCAGCAGCTTGGACAGCTCCTATAATTCACCC.

In its sample, this clone was seen many times. The CDR3 extends 3 residues past the end of the read, so its final part is completed from the germline J gene. The chain employs TRBV5-1 and TRBJ1-1, with D perhaps TRBD1 (6 bases). CDR1 is SGHRS and CDR2 is YFSETQ in the germline V gene. The CDR3 loop spans 13 amino acids. CDR3 sequence reads: CASSLEGVFEAFF. CDR3 DNA, as far as it was read: TGCGCCAGCAGCTTGGAGGGGGTTTTCGAA.

This clone has just a few counts. The read comes to an end 3 residues before the CDR3 does, leaving the germline J gene to fill in the end. The chain couples TRBV18 to TRBJ1-4; maybe TRBD1 (5 bases). Looked up from germline, CDR1 is KGHSH and CDR2 is LQKENI. Trimming pared 0 bases from V and 6 bases from J, leaving 8 bases between. This CDR3 spans 14 amino acids. The CDR3 loop reads CASSPPGGDEKLFF. The sequenced part of the CDR3 DNA is TGTGCCAGCTCACCACCCGGGGGGGATGAAAAA.

This clone appeared many times. The missing CDR3 end, 3 residues past where the read stops, is filled in from the germline J gene. The rearrangement uses TRBV7-2 and TRBJ1-1; TRBD1 is a possible D gene (5 bases). Germline lookup yields CDR1 SGHTA and CDR2 FQGNSA. The CDR3 contains 14 residues. Deletions cut 3 bases from V and 5 bases from J, with 13 bases between. The CDR3 here is CASSLVWGGTEAFF. CDR3 DNA (partial): TGTGCCAGCAGCTTGGTTTGGGGGGGTACTGAA.

This clone was seen repeatedly, ten times or more. The observed sequence ends 3 residues before the CDR3 terminus, with the missing tail filled in from the germline J gene. The V and J genes are TRBV7-2 and TRBJ2-5; 11 nucleotides line up with TRBD1. Germline assignment: CDR1 SGHTA and CDR2 FQGNSA. V gave up 3 bases and J gave up 5 bases; unmatched junction bases: 2. This CDR3 has 14 residues. The sequenced part of the CDR3 DNA is TGTGCCAGCAGCTTGGACAGGGGGCTGGAGACC. It specifies CASSLDRGLET. The entire CDR3 protein reads CASSLDRGLETQYF.

This clone was seen at least ten times. CDR3 region: CASSLGLAGAGELFF. The covered CDR3 bases are TGCGCCAGCAGCTTAGGTCTAGCGGGAGCCGGGGAG. This sequence joins TRBV5-1 and TRBJ2-2; 10 positions agree with TRBD2. The DNA ends 3 residues before the CDR3 does, and the rest of the CDR3 is filled in from the germline J gene. V trimming: 2 bases; J trimming: 6 bases; junction bases outside the gene matches: 4. Per the germline V gene, CDR1 is SGHRS and CDR2 is YFSETQ. The CDR3 length is 15 residues.

This clone is classed as large. The read terminates 3 residues ahead of where the CDR3 ends, so the germline J gene completes it. This chain connects TRBV5-6 to TRBJ2-2; D is perhaps TRBD2 (5 bases). CDR1 and CDR2 (germline): SGHDT, YYEEEE. This CDR3 has 14 amino acids. Trimming cost V 0 bases and J 2 bases, with 5 bases left between them. CDR3 DNA (partial): TGTGCCAGCAGCTTGGGACTAAACACCGGGGAG. Protein sequence: CASSLGLNTGE. The complete CDR3 protein is CASSLGLNTGELFF.

Ten or more counts support this clone. An end of the junction differs from the germline gene, which may be a read error. The read comes to an end 3 residues before the CDR3 does, leaving the germline J gene to fill in the end. The chain links TRBV4-2 to TRBJ2-2, with D hard to call. This CDR3 spans 12 amino acids. CDR1 and CDR2 from the germline V gene are LGHNA and YNFKEQ. Here the CDR3 reads CASSHLTGELFF. Incomplete CDR3 DNA: TGCGCCAGCAGCCACTTGACCGGGGAG.

Turning to this clone: From the germline J gene comes the end of the CDR3, since the read stops 3 residues before it. The chain joins TRBV11-2 to TRBJ1-1, with no clear D. This CDR3 comprises 14 residues. Trimming removed 7 bases at V and 4 bases at J, with 16 bases between. CDR1 is SGHAT and CDR2 is FQNNGV in the germline V gene. This chain's CDR3 is CASTPRGPITEAFF. The CDR3 DNA, read in part, is TGTGCCAGCACCCCCCGGGGTCCGATCACTGAA.

This clone has a count of ten or more. The read ends 3 residues before the CDR3 terminus; that terminus is restored from the germline J gene. V is TRBV19 and J is TRBJ2-6, with 9 positions matching TRBD1. Germline CDR1 reads LNHDA; CDR2 reads SQIVND (reference sequence). The CDR3 spans 17 residues. The V segment lost 5 bases and the J segment 2 bases; nucleotides outside the gene matches: 7. The CDR3 protein is CASSPGQGSPGANVLTF. The part of the CDR3 DNA that was read is TGTGCCAGTAGTCCCGGACAGGGGTCTCCTGGGGCCAACGTC.

Points on this clone: The DNA ends 3 residues before the CDR3 does, and the rest of the CDR3 is filled in from the germline J gene. The gene calls are TRBV2 and TRBJ2-5, with D maybe TRBD1 (6 bases). V lost 8 bases and J 0 bases, leaving 10 bases between the germline ends. Germline V gene sequence: CDR1 SNHLY, CDR2 FYNNEI. The CDR3 is 13 residues long. Partial CDR3 DNA: TGTGCCAGCTCGGGACAAAACCAAGAGACC. Translating it yields CASSGQNQET. The CDR3 as a whole reads CASSGQNQETQYF.

This clone was observed a handful of times. The DNA ends 3 residues before the CDR3 does, and the rest of the CDR3 is filled in from the germline J gene. This chain joins TRBV7-9 and TRBJ2-1; D is unresolved. CDR1 and CDR2 (germline): SEHNR, FQNEAQ (reference sequence). Trimming took off 5 bases at V and 5 bases at J, with 4 bases between the two ends. The CDR3 runs 11 residues. The CDR3 bases that were read are TGTGCCAGCAGCCAAAACAATGAG. Translation: CASSQNNE. The entire CDR3 reads CASSQNNEQFF.

As for this clone: From the germline J gene comes the end of the CDR3, since the read stops 3 residues before it. The V and J genes are TRBV7-8 and TRBJ2-1; 11 bases align to TRBD1. The CDR3 totals 15 residues. The germline V gene encodes CDR1 SGHVS and CDR2 FQNEAQ. The V gene end was trimmed by 3 bases and the J gene end by 9 bases; junction bases not matched to a gene: 7. Partial CDR3 DNA: TGTGCCAGCAGCTTCGGAAGGACAGGGGGCCCTGAG. Protein sequence: CASSFGRTGGPE. The full CDR3 reads CASSFGRTGGPEQFF.

On this clone: The read comes to an end 3 residues before the CDR3 does, leaving the germline J gene to fill in the end. V usage is TRBV19 and J usage is TRBJ2-1; TRBD1 aligns across 9 bases. In germline, CDR1 is LNHDA, CDR2 SQIVND (reference sequence). The CDR3 extends over 15 amino acids. After removal of 7 bases from V and 7 bases from J, the junction contained 11 bases not matched to a gene. The CDR3 reads CASTTGGAALNEQFF. The CDR3 bases that were read are TGTGCCAGTACTACAGGGGGCGCCGCTTTAAATGAG. The whole variable domain, remainder taken from reference TRBV19 and TRBJ2-1, is DGGITQSPKYLFRKEGQNVTLSCEQNLNHDAMYWYRQDPGQGLRLIYYSQIVNDFQKGDIAEGYSVSREKKESFPLTVTSAQKNPTAFYLCASTTGGAALNEQFFGPGTRLTVL.

On this clone: The read comes to an end 3 residues before the CDR3 does, leaving the germline J gene to fill in the end. The V and J genes are TRBV6-4 and TRBJ1-5; D uncertain. Germline V gene sequence: CDR1 MRHNA, CDR2 SNTAGT. V was clipped by 3 bases and J by 4 bases, with 7 bases between them. The CDR3 has 13 amino acids. The CDR3 here is CASSEFVNQPQHF. Incomplete CDR3 DNA: TGTGCCAGCAGTGAGTTCGTAAATCAGCCC.

This clone has only a few counts. The CDR3 end is not reached by the read, which stops 3 residues before it; the germline J gene fills it in. The V call is TRBV7-9, the J call TRBJ1-6; 8 bases are a match to TRBD1. CDR3 length: 15 residues. From germline, CDR1 is SEHNR and CDR2 FQNEAQ (reference sequence). The CDR3 here is CASSLEGRGRVSLHF. CDR3 DNA (partial): TGTGCCAGCAGCTTAGAAGGCAGGGGGCGAGTTTCC.

There are a few counts of this clone. With the read ending 3 residues before the CDR3 end, the germline J gene is used to fill in that end. The chain employs TRBV19 and TRBJ2-6; perhaps TRBD1 as D (6 bases). CDR1 and CDR2 (germline): LNHDA, SQIVND (reference sequence). V shed 3 bases and J shed 0 bases, with 21 bases lying between them. The CDR3 is 20 residues long. This CDR3 reads CASSIGFLGQGISGANVLTF. Partial CDR3 DNA: TGTGCCAGTAGTATCGGCTTTCTAGGGCAGGGGATCTCTGGGGCCAACGTC.

In the case of this clone: The read stops 3 residues short of the end of the CDR3; the missing end is completed from the germline J gene. The rearrangement joins TRBV6-1 to TRBJ2-5; TRBD1 is a possible D gene (6 bases). CDR1 and CDR2 (germline): MNHNS, SASEGT. V lost 2 bases and J lost 7, with 20 bases in between. The CDR3 length is 16 residues. The CDR3 protein is CASSEWPQTGKGTQYF. Incomplete CDR3 DNA: TGTGCCAGCAGTGAATGGCCCCAAACAGGGAAAGGGACC.

As regards this clone: The read gets to within 3 residues of the CDR3 end, and the germline J gene fills in the rest. The chain has TRBV7-6 and TRBJ2-3; D is possibly TRBD2 (7 bases). V lost 1 base, J lost 8 bases, and 13 bases lay in between. The CDR3 has 14 residues. In germline, CDR1 is SGHVS, CDR2 FNYEAQ. The CDR3: CASSLEGGPGTQYF. The CDR3 bases that were read are TGTGCCAGCAGCTTAGAGGGGGGGCCAGGTACG.

Regarding this clone: The CDR3 goes on 3 residues after the read ends, and that part is filled in from the germline J gene. The chain combines TRBV7-8 with TRBJ1-4; unclear D gene. This CDR3 region has 15 residues. Per the germline V gene, CDR1 is SGHVS and CDR2 is FQNEAQ. V gave up 4 bases and J gave up 0 bases, with 9 bases separating them. The DNA read from the CDR3 is TGTGCCAGCAGCTCCTACAGTTCAACTAATGAAAAA. As protein: CASSSYSSTNEK. The complete CDR3 protein is CASSSYSSTNEKLFF. Full variable domain (remainder filled in from reference TRBV7-8 and TRBJ1-4): GAGVSQSPRYKVAKRGQDVALRCDPISGHVSLFWYQQALGQGPEFLTYFQNEAQLDKSGLPSDRFFAERPEGSVSTLKIQRTQQEDSAVYLCASSSYSSTNEKLFFGSGTQLSVL.

There are many counts of this clone. The read terminates 3 residues before the CDR3 end, so the remaining end is supplied by the germline J gene. The chain uses TRBV9 and TRBJ1-6; no clear D. CDR3 length: 13 amino acids. V was shortened by 3 bases and J by 9 bases, with 10 bases between the two germline ends. Germline CDR1 SGDLS, CDR2 YYNGEE. CDR3 DNA, as far as it was read: TGTGCCAGCAGCGCCGGGGTGGGTTCACCC. This encodes CASSAGVGSP. The CDR3 reads in full as CASSAGVGSPLHF.

On this clone itself: Sequencing ends 3 residues short of the CDR3 end; the germline J gene provides the rest. The V and J genes are TRBV7-9 and TRBJ1-4; tentatively, D is TRBD1 (5 bases). The CDR3 consists of 15 residues. Germline V CDR1 and CDR2: SEHNR, FQNEAQ (reference sequence). V was shortened by 3 bases and J by 8 bases, with 16 bases between the two germline ends. Incomplete CDR3 DNA: TGTGCCAGCAGCTTCAAGGGGACTGGGACCGAAAAA. It encodes CASSFKGTGTEK. The CDR3 reads in full as CASSFKGTGTEKLFF. Complete variable domain (other parts from reference TRBV7-9 and TRBJ1-4): DTGVSQNPRHKITKRGQNVTFRCDPISEHNRLYWYRQTLGQGPEFLTYFQNEAQLEKSRLLSDRFSAERPKGSFSTLEIQRTEQGDSAMYLCASSFKGTGTEKLFFGSGTQLSVL.

Many counts were recorded for this clone. The read ends 3 residues early relative to the CDR3; the germline J gene fills the gap. The V call is TRBV5-1, the J call TRBJ1-1; tentatively, D is TRBD1 (6 bases). Per germline, CDR1 SGHRS and CDR2 YFSETQ. The CDR3 sequence is 15 residues long. V lost 4 bases and J 5 bases, leaving 18 bases between the germline ends. Incomplete CDR3 DNA: TGCGCCAGCAGCCACAACACAGGGATGGGAACTGAA. Translating it yields CASSHNTGMGTE. From start to end, the CDR3 is CASSHNTGMGTEAFF.

About this clone: The read comes to an end 3 residues before the CDR3 does, leaving the germline J gene to fill in the end. The rearrangement joins TRBV2 to TRBJ1-2, with 9 bases aligning to TRBD1. Germline-derived CDR1 and CDR2 are SNHLY and FYNNEI. After removal of 7 bases from V and 5 bases from J, the junction contained 2 bases not matched to a gene. The CDR3 has 12 residues. CDR3 residues: CASKQGAYGYTF. The covered CDR3 bases are TGTGCCAGCAAACAGGGGGCGTATGGC.

With respect to this clone: The CDR3 is cut off 3 residues early in the read; its end comes from the germline J gene. The genes are TRBV4-2 and TRBJ2-5; tentative D call: TRBD2 (6 bases). The V and J ends lost 1 base and 5 bases respectively, with 11 bases between them. This CDR3 region has 14 residues. CDR1 and CDR2 (germline): LGHNA, YNFKEQ. The sequenced CDR3 bases are TGTGCCAGCAGCCAAGGGGGGGATGACGAGACC. The encoded protein is CASSQGGDDET. The entire CDR3 sequence reads CASSQGGDDETQYF.